This T cell receptor beta chain is from a study of blood T cell repertoires in COVID-19. Study-wide context: In each case, the material was cDNA or gDNA derived from T cells, B-cell-depleted T cells, or PBMCs.

CDR3 size: 15 residues. J was trimmed by 3 bases and V by 5 bases; bases with no gene match: 9. Germline CDR1 reads MNHEY; CDR2 reads SMNVEV (reference sequence). This clone has a single count. The identical CDR3 is also encoded by other nucleotide sequences in the sample. Sequencing was performed with immunoSEQ multiplex PCR; in TCRdb, only in-frame clones are kept and a portion is missing. The data hold about 70,000 clones, with approximately 83% observed a single time. Sequencing input: peripheral blood. The V call is TRBV27, the J call TRBJ1-1; 7 nucleotides line up with TRBD1. This receptor was taken from a human donor in a cohort sampled during active COVID-19. The CDR3 DNA reads as TGTGCCAGCAGTCCCTGGACAGGAGGGGACACTGAAGCTTTCTTT. It encodes CASSPWTGGDTEAFF.